The rows below give T cell receptor beta chains drawn from one sample of a study of blood T cells in healthy people across ages. TCRdb re-called the 5' RACE reads with MiXCR, one entry per CDR3 protein. The table shows fewer than 650,000 distinct CDR3 sequences, with about 28% occurring only once. These same data were also listed under a study on T cells of mothers and their children.

Sequenced sample: blood. The receptor set was obtained from a boy between 2 and 10 years old in good health. CDR3s include the opening cysteine and the closing phenylalanine or tryptophan. Each record gives: D gene, V gene, J gene, clone size, CDR3 length, CDR3 DNA, CDR3 protein. A D gene is named only where the DNA matches it firmly. For some rows the clone size is stated as once, few or many, or as a class when expanded; others skip it.

D gene: TRBD1; V gene: TRBV10-3; J gene: TRBJ1-5; clone size: NA; CDR3 length: 16; CDR3 DNA: TGTGCCATCAGTGCCATGGGGACAGGGGGCGTTCAGCCCCAGCATTTT; CDR3 protein: CAISAMGTGGVQPQHF
D gene: NA; V gene: TRBV12-3/TRBV12-4; J gene: TRBJ1-6; clone size: NA; CDR3 length: 13; CDR3 DNA: TGTGCCAGCAGCCTACAGGGTTATTCACCCCTCCACTTT; CDR3 protein: CASSLQGYSPLHF
D gene: NA; V gene: TRBV25-1; J gene: TRBJ2-2; clone size: few; CDR3 length: 14; CDR3 DNA: TGTGCCAGCAGTGAAAACAGGGTTACCGGGGAGCTGTTTTTT; CDR3 protein: CASSENRVTGELFF
D gene: NA; V gene: TRBV2; J gene: TRBJ2-1; clone size: many; CDR3 length: 11; CDR3 DNA: TGTGCCAGCAGTTATGCTGGTGAGCAGTTCTTC; CDR3 protein: CASSYAGEQFF
D gene: NA; V gene: TRBV2; J gene: TRBJ1-2; clone size: NA; CDR3 length: 13; CDR3 DNA: TGTGCCAGCAACCCGGGGCGGACCGGAGGCTACACCTTC; CDR3 protein: CASNPGRTGGYTF
D gene: NA; V gene: TRBV29-1; J gene: TRBJ1-1; clone size: few; CDR3 length: 12; CDR3 DNA: TGCAGCGTTGTATCCAGGGACGCTGAAGCTTTCTTT; CDR3 protein: CSVVSRDAEAFF
D gene: NA; V gene: TRBV24-1; J gene: TRBJ2-1; clone size: few; CDR3 length: 13; CDR3 DNA: TGTGCCACCAGTGACCCCAGGGAAAGGGGGCAGTTCTTC; CDR3 protein: CATSDPRERGQFF
D gene: NA; V gene: TRBV29-1; J gene: TRBJ2-2; clone size: NA; CDR3 length: 11; CDR3 DNA: TGCAGCGTTGTTGGTGGCGGGGAGCTGTTTTTT; CDR3 protein: CSVVGGGELFF
D gene: TRBD2; V gene: TRBV11-2; J gene: TRBJ2-3; clone size: many; CDR3 length: 15; CDR3 DNA: TGTGCCAGCAGCTTAGAAGGACTAGCAGGAGATACGCAGTATTTT; CDR3 protein: CASSLEGLAGDTQYF
D gene: TRBD1; V gene: TRBV29-1; J gene: TRBJ1-4; clone size: NA; CDR3 length: 13; CDR3 DNA: TGCAGCACCATGGACAGGGTGGGTGAAAAACTGTTTTTT; CDR3 protein: CSTMDRVGEKLFF
D gene: TRBD2; V gene: TRBV7-2; J gene: TRBJ2-1; clone size: few; CDR3 length: 14; CDR3 DNA: TGTGCCAGCAGCGAGGGACTAGCGGTGGGAGAGCAGTTCTTC; CDR3 protein: CASSEGLAVGEQFF
D gene: TRBD1; V gene: TRBV6-5; J gene: TRBJ1-1; clone size: many; CDR3 length: 14; CDR3 DNA: TGTGCCAGCAGTTACCGCTCCGGGGGACAGGGCTCTTTCTTT; CDR3 protein: CASSYRSGGQGSFF
D gene: NA; V gene: TRBV20-1; J gene: TRBJ2-3; clone size: NA; CDR3 length: 15; CDR3 DNA: TGCAGTGCTAGAGATTCAAGGACCCCCCCAGATACGCAGTATTTT; CDR3 protein: CSARDSRTPPDTQYF
D gene: NA; V gene: TRBV11-2; J gene: TRBJ2-5; clone size: few; CDR3 length: 14; CDR3 DNA: TGTGCCAGCAGCCGCTTATCGGGTTTGGAGACCCAGTACTTC; CDR3 protein: CASSRLSGLETQYF
D gene: TRBD2; V gene: TRBV9; J gene: TRBJ2-1; clone size: few; CDR3 length: 15; CDR3 DNA: TGTGCCAGCAGCAGGACTAGCGGGGAATACAATGAGCAGTTCTTC; CDR3 protein: CASSRTSGEYNEQFF
D gene: NA; V gene: TRBV29-1; J gene: TRBJ1-2; clone size: NA; CDR3 length: 11; CDR3 DNA: TGCAGCGTTGGAGAGAACTATGGCTACACCTTC; CDR3 protein: CSVGENYGYTF
D gene: NA; V gene: TRBV2; J gene: TRBJ1-4; clone size: few; CDR3 length: 15; CDR3 DNA: TGTGCCAGCAGCCCCTTCGCAGGCCGTAATGAAAAACTGTTTTTT; CDR3 protein: CASSPFAGRNEKLFF
D gene: NA; V gene: TRBV29-1; J gene: TRBJ1-1; clone size: NA; CDR3 length: 12; CDR3 DNA: TGCAGCGTTGATGGGCCCGGAGGCAAAGCTTTCTTT; CDR3 protein: CSVDGPGGKAFF
D gene: NA; V gene: TRBV3-1; J gene: TRBJ2-3; clone size: NA; CDR3 length: 14; CDR3 DNA: TGTGCCAGCAGCCAAATCCTCGATCCAGATACGCAGTATTTT; CDR3 protein: CASSQILDPDTQYF
D gene: NA; V gene: TRBV12-3/TRBV12-4; J gene: TRBJ2-3; clone size: few; CDR3 length: 13; CDR3 DNA: TGTGCCATAGCAGCGTCTAGCACAGATACGCAGTATTTT; CDR3 protein: CAIAASSTDTQYF
D gene: NA; V gene: TRBV7-2; J gene: TRBJ2-2; clone size: many; CDR3 length: 16; CDR3 DNA: TGTGCCAGCAGCTTAGGGCAGGGGCGGTACACCGGGGAGCTGTTTTTT; CDR3 protein: CASSLGQGRYTGELFF
D gene: TRBD1; V gene: TRBV29-1; J gene: TRBJ2-7; clone size: few; CDR3 length: 13; CDR3 DNA: TGCAGCGAGAGAAGACAGGGACCCTACGAGCAGTACTTC; CDR3 protein: CSERRQGPYEQYF
D gene: NA; V gene: TRBV29-1; J gene: TRBJ2-7; clone size: NA; CDR3 length: 16; CDR3 DNA: TGCAGCGTTGAAGGACAAGGCGGAAGGGGGGCCTACGAGCAGTACTTC; CDR3 protein: CSVEGQGGRGAYEQYF
D gene: TRBD1; V gene: TRBV14; J gene: TRBJ2-6; clone size: few; CDR3 length: 17; CDR3 DNA: TGTGCCAGCGGCTCCGGGACAGGCAGTTTTGGGGCCAACGTCCTGACTTTC; CDR3 protein: CASGSGTGSFGANVLTF
D gene: NA; V gene: TRBV29-1; J gene: TRBJ1-1; clone size: few; CDR3 length: 13; CDR3 DNA: TGCAGCGTTGGAACCAGCCTGAACACTGAAGCTTTCTTT; CDR3 protein: CSVGTSLNTEAFF
D gene: NA; V gene: TRBV6-1; J gene: TRBJ1-5; clone size: NA; CDR3 length: 16; CDR3 DNA: TGTGCCAGCACTGTCGGGGGGGAGGTGAGCAATCAGCCCCAGCATTTT; CDR3 protein: CASTVGGEVSNQPQHF
D gene: NA; V gene: TRBV29-1; J gene: TRBJ1-3; clone size: NA; CDR3 length: 11; CDR3 DNA: TGCAGCCTACGCTCTGGAAACACCATATATTTT; CDR3 protein: CSLRSGNTIYF
D gene: NA; V gene: TRBV6-5; J gene: TRBJ1-2; clone size: NA; CDR3 length: 13; CDR3 DNA: TGTGCCAGCACCTCAACAGGTTCCTATGGCTACACCTTC; CDR3 protein: CASTSTGSYGYTF
D gene: NA; V gene: TRBV30; J gene: TRBJ2-7; clone size: few; CDR3 length: 12; CDR3 DNA: TGTGCCTGGGACAGGGAGGGCTACGAGCAGTACTTC; CDR3 protein: CAWDREGYEQYF
D gene: TRBD2; V gene: TRBV5-1; J gene: TRBJ2-1; clone size: NA; CDR3 length: 17; CDR3 DNA: TGCGCCAGCAGCCCACCGATGACTAGCGGGTCGAACAATGAGCAGTTCTTC; CDR3 protein: CASSPPMTSGSNNEQFF